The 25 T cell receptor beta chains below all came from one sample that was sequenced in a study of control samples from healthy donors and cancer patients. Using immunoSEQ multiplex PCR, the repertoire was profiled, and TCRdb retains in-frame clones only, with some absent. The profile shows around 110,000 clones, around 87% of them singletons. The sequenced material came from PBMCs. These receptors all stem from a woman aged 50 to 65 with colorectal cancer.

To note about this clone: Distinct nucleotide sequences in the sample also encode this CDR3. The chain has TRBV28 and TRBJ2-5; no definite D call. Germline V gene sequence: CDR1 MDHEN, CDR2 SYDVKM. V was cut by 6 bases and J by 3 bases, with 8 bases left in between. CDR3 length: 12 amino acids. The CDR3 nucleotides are TGTGCCAGCAGGACGGGCGAAGAGACCCAGTACTTC. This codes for CASRTGEETQYF.

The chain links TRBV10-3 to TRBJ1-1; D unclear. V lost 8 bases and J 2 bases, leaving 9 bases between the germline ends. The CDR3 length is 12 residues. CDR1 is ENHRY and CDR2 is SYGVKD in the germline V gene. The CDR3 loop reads CAIAGLNTEAFF. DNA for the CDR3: TGTGCCATCGCGGGATTAAACACTGAAGCTTTCTTT.

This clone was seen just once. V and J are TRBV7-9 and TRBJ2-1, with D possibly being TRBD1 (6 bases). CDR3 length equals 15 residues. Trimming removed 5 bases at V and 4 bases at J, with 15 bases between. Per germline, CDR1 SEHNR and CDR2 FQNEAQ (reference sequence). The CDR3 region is CASSGPGTLYNEQFF. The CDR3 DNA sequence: TGTGCCAGCAGCGGACCCGGGACACTATACAATGAGCAGTTCTTC. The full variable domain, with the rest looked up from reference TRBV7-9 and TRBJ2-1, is DTGVSQNPRHKITKRGQNVTFRCDPISEHNRLYWYRQTLGQGPEFLTYFQNEAQLEKSRLLSDRFSAERPKGSFSTLEIQRTEQGDSAMYLCASSGPGTLYNEQFFGPGTRLTVL.

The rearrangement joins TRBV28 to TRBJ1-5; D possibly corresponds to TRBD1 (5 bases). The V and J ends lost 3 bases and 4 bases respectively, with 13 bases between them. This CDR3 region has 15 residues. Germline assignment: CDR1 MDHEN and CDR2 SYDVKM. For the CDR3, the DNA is TGTGCCAGCAGTTTCTTTACGACAGTAAATCAGCCCCAGCATTTT. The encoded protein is CASSFFTTVNQPQHF.

CDR3 residues: CATAGVNEQFF. CDR3 bases: TGTGCCACTGCAGGGGTTAATGAGCAGTTCTTC. This chain joins TRBV27 and TRBJ2-1, with D possibly TRBD1 on 6 matching bases. The ends were cut back, 10 bases at V and 7 bases at J, with 11 bases in the middle. Germline V lookup: CDR1 MNHEY, CDR2 SMNVEV (reference sequence). CDR3 size: 11 residues.

The CDR3 protein is CASRDYQETQYF. The CDR3 DNA sequence: TGTGCCAGCAGGGATTACCAAGAGACCCAGTACTTC. The genes are TRBV25-1 and TRBJ2-5; D not certain. The CDR3 has 12 residues. Trimming shortened V by 6 bases and J by 0 bases, and 5 bases separated the two germline ends. Germline CDR1 and CDR2: MGHDK and SYGVNS.

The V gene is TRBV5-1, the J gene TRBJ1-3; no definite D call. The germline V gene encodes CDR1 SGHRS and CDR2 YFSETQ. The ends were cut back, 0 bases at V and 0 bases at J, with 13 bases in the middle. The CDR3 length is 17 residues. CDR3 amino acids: CASSLATQRSSGNTIYF. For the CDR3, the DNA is TGCGCCAGCAGCTTGGCCACTCAGAGGAGCTCTGGAAACACCATATATTTT.

DNA for the CDR3: TGTGCCATCAGTGGGGGTTCCAGCTCCTACAATGAGCAGTTCTTC. Protein: CAISGGSSSYNEQFF. This chain connects TRBV10-3 to TRBJ2-1; D is ambiguous. CDR1 ENHRY and CDR2 SYGVKD come from the germline V gene. CDR3 length equals 15 residues. Between the trimmed V and J ends, which lost 4 bases and 0 bases, there was a span of 10 bases.

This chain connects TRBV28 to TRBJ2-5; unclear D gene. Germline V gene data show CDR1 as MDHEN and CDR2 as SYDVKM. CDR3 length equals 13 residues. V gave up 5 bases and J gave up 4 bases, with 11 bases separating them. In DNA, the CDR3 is TGTGCCAGCAGTCGTGTGGATGGAGAGACCCAGTACTTC. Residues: CASSRVDGETQYF.

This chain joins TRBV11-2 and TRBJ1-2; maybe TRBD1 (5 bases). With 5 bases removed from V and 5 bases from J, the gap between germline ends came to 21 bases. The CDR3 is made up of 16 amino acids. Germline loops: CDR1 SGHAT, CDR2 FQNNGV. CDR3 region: CASSPLRGRKGYGYTF. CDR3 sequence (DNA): TGTGCCAGCAGCCCCCTGCGGGGCAGAAAGGGATATGGCTACACCTTC.

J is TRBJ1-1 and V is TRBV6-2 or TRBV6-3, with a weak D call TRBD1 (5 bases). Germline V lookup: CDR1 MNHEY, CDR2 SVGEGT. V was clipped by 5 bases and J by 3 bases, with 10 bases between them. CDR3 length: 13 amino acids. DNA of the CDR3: TGTGCCAGCAGTCCGCAGGGTGACACTGAAGCTTTCTTT. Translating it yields CASSPQGDTEAFF.

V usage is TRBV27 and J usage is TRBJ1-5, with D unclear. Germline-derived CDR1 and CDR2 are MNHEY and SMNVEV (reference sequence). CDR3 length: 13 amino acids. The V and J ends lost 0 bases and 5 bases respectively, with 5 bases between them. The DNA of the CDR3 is TGTGCCAGCAGTTTATCAGGGCATCAGCCCCAGCATTTT. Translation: CASSLSGHQPQHF.

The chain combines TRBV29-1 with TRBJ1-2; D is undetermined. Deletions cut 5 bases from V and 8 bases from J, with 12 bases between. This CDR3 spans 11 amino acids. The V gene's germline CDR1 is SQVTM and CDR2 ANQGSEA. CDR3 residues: CSVLEGEGYTF. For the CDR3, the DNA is TGCAGCGTTTTGGAAGGAGAAGGCTACACCTTC.

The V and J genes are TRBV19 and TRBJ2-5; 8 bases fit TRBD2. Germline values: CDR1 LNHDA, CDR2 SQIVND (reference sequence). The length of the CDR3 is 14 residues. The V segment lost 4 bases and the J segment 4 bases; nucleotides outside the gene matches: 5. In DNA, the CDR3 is TGTGCCAGTAGTAACGGGGGGGGTGTAGAGACCCAGTACTTC. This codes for CASSNGGGVETQYF.

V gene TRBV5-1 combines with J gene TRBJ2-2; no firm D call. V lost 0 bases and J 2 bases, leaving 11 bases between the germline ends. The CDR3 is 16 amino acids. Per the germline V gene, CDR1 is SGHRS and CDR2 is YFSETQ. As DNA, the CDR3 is TGCGCCAGCAGCTTGGTAGGTCTAGTAAACACCGGGGAGCTGTTTTTT. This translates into CASSLVGLVNTGELFF.

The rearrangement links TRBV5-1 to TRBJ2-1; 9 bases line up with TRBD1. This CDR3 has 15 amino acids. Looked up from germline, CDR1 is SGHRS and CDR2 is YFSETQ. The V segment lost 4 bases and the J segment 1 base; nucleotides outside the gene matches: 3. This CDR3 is CASSRGQGSYNEQFF. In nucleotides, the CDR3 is TGCGCCAGCAGCCGGGGACAGGGTTCCTACAATGAGCAGTTCTTC.

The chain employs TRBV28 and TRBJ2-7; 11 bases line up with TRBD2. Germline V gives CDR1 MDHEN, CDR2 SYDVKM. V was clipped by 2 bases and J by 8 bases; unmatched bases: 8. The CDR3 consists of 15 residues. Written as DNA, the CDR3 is TGTGCCAGCAGTTTAACCTCGACTAGCGGGAAGCAGCAGTACTTC. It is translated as CASSLTSTSGKQQYF.

The CDR3 coding sequence is TGTGCCAGCAGCTTGGGACAGGGTGATTATCAGCCCCAGCATTTT. As protein: CASSLGQGDYQPQHF. The genes are TRBV5-5 and TRBJ1-5, with 7 bases that match TRBD1. Germline V gives CDR1 SGHKS, CDR2 YYEKEE (reference sequence). CDR3 length: 15 amino acids. The V segment lost 0 bases and the J segment 5 bases; nucleotides outside the gene matches: 5.

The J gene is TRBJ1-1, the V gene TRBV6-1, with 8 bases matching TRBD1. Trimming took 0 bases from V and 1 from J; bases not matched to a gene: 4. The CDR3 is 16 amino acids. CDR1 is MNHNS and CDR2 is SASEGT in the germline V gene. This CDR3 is CASSEATGQGNTEAFF. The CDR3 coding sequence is TGTGCCAGCAGTGAAGCCACCGGACAGGGGAACACTGAAGCTTTCTTT.

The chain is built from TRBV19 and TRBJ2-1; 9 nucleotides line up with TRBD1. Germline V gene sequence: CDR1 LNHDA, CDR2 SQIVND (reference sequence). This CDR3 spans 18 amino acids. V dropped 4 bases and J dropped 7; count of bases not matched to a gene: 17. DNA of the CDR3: TGTGCCAGTAGTACCCGTTTCGCTCAGGGACAGGGTCTGAATGAGCAGTTCTTC. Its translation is CASSTRFAQGQGLNEQFF.

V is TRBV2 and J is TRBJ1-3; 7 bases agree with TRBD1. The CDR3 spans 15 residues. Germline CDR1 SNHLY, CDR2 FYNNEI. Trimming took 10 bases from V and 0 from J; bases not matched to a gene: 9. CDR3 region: CAIGTAIPSGNTIYF. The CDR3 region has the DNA TGTGCCATTGGGACAGCCATCCCCTCTGGAAACACCATATATTTT.

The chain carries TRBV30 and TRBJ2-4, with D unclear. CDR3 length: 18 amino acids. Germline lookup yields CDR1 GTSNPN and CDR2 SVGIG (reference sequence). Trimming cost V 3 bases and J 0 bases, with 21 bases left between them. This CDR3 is CAWSPPPWRSLAKNIQYF. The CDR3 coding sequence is TGTGCCTGGAGCCCCCCCCCGTGGCGGTCCTTAGCCAAAAACATTCAGTACTTC.

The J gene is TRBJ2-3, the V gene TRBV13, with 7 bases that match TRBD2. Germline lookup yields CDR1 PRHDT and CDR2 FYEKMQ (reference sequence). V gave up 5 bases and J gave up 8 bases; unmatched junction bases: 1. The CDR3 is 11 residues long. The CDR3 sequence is CASSERGTQYF. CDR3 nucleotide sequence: TGTGCCAGCAGCGAGCGGGGTACGCAGTATTTT.

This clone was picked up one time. CDR3 nucleotides: TGTGCCAGCAGTTTCGCGGTCAACGCGGGGGAGCAGTACTTC. It codes for CASSFAVNAGEQYF. The V and J genes are TRBV9 and TRBJ2-7, with TRBD2 as a possible D gene (6 bases). The germline V and J ends were trimmed by 5 bases and 7 bases, with 19 bases remaining between them. The CDR3 contains 14 residues. Germline V gives CDR1 SGDLS, CDR2 YYNGEE.

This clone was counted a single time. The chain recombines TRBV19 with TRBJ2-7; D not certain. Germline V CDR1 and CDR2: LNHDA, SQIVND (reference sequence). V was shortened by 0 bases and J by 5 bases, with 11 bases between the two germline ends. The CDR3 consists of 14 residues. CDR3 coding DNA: TGTGCCAGTAGTATAGACCGGACCCAAGACGAGCAGTACTTC. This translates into CASSIDRTQDEQYF.